A single sample gave rise to the 14 T cell receptor beta chains below, sequenced in a study of T cells expressing NK-cell markers. TCRdb reprocessed the 5' RACE reads, with one entry per CDR3 protein and no DNA. The sample yields about 150,000 distinct CDR3 sequences, of which the top ten take up 37%. The specimen was blood T cells: a sorted CD56 or NKG2C T cell subset, CD4+ or CD8+ T cells, or bulk PBMC T cells (not recorded which). These receptors came from a woman aged 45 to 65 in good health.

V usage is TRBV30 and J usage is TRBJ1-2; TCRdb's D gene call, TRBD1, goes unchecked for lack of DNA. CDR3 size: 14 residues. Germline V gives CDR1 GTSNPN, CDR2 SVGIG (reference sequence). CDR3 region: CASPWTAKNYGYTF.

This chain connects TRBV11-3 to TRBJ2-1; TCRdb designates TRBD2, a call that cannot be tested without DNA. CDR3 length equals 13 residues. The germline V gene encodes CDR1 SGHNT and CDR2 YENEEA. The CDR3 reads CASSATSGPEQFF.

The chain joins TRBV27 to TRBJ2-7. Germline CDR1 reads MNHEY; CDR2 reads SMNVEV (reference sequence). CDR3 length equals 14 residues. This CDR3 reads CASSLGGILFRQYF.

This chain joins TRBV15 and TRBJ1-4; TCRdb picks TRBD1, but there is no DNA to check that call. This CDR3 is built from 16 residues. The germline gives CDR1 LNHNV, CDR2 YYDKDF (reference sequence). This CDR3 is CATSRSSRRQGEKLFF.

The genes are TRBV24-1 and TRBJ2-2; TCRdb designates TRBD2, a call that cannot be tested without DNA. Germline CDR1 is KGHDR and CDR2 is SFDVKD. The CDR3 runs to 15 residues. The CDR3 here is CATSGLGEGTGELFF.

This CDR3 reads CASISTPVPHQETQYF. The chain couples TRBV6-1 to TRBJ2-5. The germline V gene encodes CDR1 MNHNS and CDR2 SASEGT. There are 16 residues in the CDR3.

The chain is built from TRBV20-1 and TRBJ1-1; checking the TCRdb D call of TRBD1 is not possible without DNA. The V gene's germline CDR1 is DFQATT and CDR2 SNEGSKA (reference sequence). This CDR3 spans 14 amino acids. CDR3 loop: CSASLGRGNTEAFF.

V is TRBV4-1 and J is TRBJ2-5; TCRdb's D gene call, TRBD2, goes unchecked for lack of DNA. Germline V gene sequence: CDR1 MGHRA, CDR2 YSYEKL. The CDR3 has 15 amino acids. CDR3 sequence: CASSQAGSGAKTQYF.

This rearrangement joins TRBV20-1 to TRBJ2-7; the TCRdb D gene call, TRBD2, has no DNA to confirm it. Germline CDR1 is DFQATT and CDR2 is SNEGSKA (reference sequence). This CDR3 is 14 amino acids long. CDR3 sequence reads: CSADGLAVPYEQYF.

The chain links TRBV11-2 to TRBJ2-1; TCRdb's D call, TRBD2, is unchecked because there is no DNA. Germline V lookup: CDR1 SGHAT, CDR2 FQNNGV. CDR3 length: 18 amino acids. CDR3 residues: CASSPKVGLAGTYNEQFF.

The chain uses TRBV7-9 and TRBJ2-7; the TCRdb D gene call, TRBD1, has no DNA to confirm it. There are 13 residues in the CDR3. The V gene's germline CDR1 is SEHNR and CDR2 FQNEAQ (reference sequence). The CDR3 loop reads CASSYQGVYEQYF.

The CDR3: CASSLGTSGRNEQYF. The gene calls are TRBV7-6 and TRBJ2-7; the TCRdb D gene call, TRBD2, has no DNA to confirm it. The V gene's germline CDR1 is SGHVS and CDR2 FNYEAQ. This CDR3 is built from 15 residues.

The rearrangement links TRBV11-2 to TRBJ2-5; the TRBD2 assignment by TCRdb is unverifiable without DNA. The CDR3 contains 12 residues. Germline V gives CDR1 SGHAT, CDR2 FQNNGV. This CDR3 is CATWEDTETQYF.

The V and J genes are TRBV2 and TRBJ1-1; TCRdb proposes TRBD1, but this gene call is untestable without DNA. Germline V gene data show CDR1 as SNHLY and CDR2 as FYNNEI. The CDR3 runs 13 residues. CDR3 sequence: CASRAGDFTEAFF.